The source of this T cell receptor beta chain is a study of T cell repertoires in cytomegalovirus infection. Overall study: It can be stated that public TCR beta signatures indicated CMV infection as well as a matching HLA type. General study points: Cumulative public TCR beta family frequency identified CMV carriers with the relevant HLA. Dominating the ex vivo response were HLA-C-restricted CMV-specific TCR beta clonotypes.

TCRdb processed the reads anew with MiXCR; each CDR3 protein has one entry. The sample includes 560,000 or so distinct CDR3 sequences, 15% to 20% seen only once; the top ten take roughly a quarter. V was clipped by 1 base and J by 3 bases; unmatched bases: 6. Germline lookup yields CDR1 LNHDA and CDR2 SQIVND (reference sequence). This CDR3 spans 16 amino acids. Note on this clonotype: Its antigen remains unidentified.

The sample taken for sequencing was CD8+ T cells from PBMCs. The rearrangement uses TRBV19 and TRBJ2-3; TRBD1 matches at 8 bases. The TCR originated in a human donor in good health (CMV status not recorded). Some clones in this sample may be carry-over from other donors' samples. The CDR3 here is CASSIGTGSRTDTQYF. The CDR3 DNA reads TGTGCCAGTAGTATAGGGACAGGGTCGAGGACAGATACGCAGTATTTT.